What follows are 25 T cell receptor beta chains derived from one specimen sequenced in a study of CD4 and CD8 cells across lung adenocarcinoma regions. One entry per CDR3 protein, called by TCRdb with MiXCR from the PCR reads. The table includes roughly 25,000 distinct CDR3 sequences, 40% to 65% detected once. The sequenced sample was CD4+ T cells from the center of a lung tumor. Every receptor here comes from a male donor with lung adenocarcinoma. The CD4 and CD8 labels of this study may be unreliable.

This clonotype was observed at least ten times. This chain uses TRBV15 with TRBJ2-3; D not resolved. V lost 1 base, J lost 1 base, and 6 bases lay in between. The CDR3 has 14 amino acids. Looked up from germline, CDR1 is LNHNV and CDR2 is YYDKDF (reference sequence). The CDR3 nucleotides read TGTGCCACCAGCAGAGGTTCGGGCACAGATACGCAGTATTTT. Amino acids: CATSRGSGTDTQYF. Full variable domain (outside the CDR3, taken from reference TRBV15 and TRBJ2-3): DAMVIQNPRYQVTQFGKPVTLSCSQTLNHNVMYWYQQKSSQAPKLLFHYYDKDFNNEADTPDNFQSRRPNTSFCFLDIRSPGLGDTAMYLCATSRGSGTDTQYFGPGTRLTVL.

This clonotype was detected many times. The CDR3 nucleotides are TGTGCCAGCAGCCCGCCGGGACAGTTCCTCTCTGGGGCCAACGTCCTGACTTTC. Translated: CASSPPGQFLSGANVLTF. The chain is built from TRBV27 and TRBJ2-6; 7 bases map to TRBD1. The CDR3 consists of 18 residues. V trimming: 6 bases; J trimming: 0 bases; junction bases outside the gene matches: 11. From germline, CDR1 is MNHEY and CDR2 SMNVEV (reference sequence).

The rearrangement joins TRBV9 to TRBJ1-2; 7 bases line up with TRBD1. The V gene's germline CDR1 is SGDLS and CDR2 YYNGEE. The CDR3 covers 16 residues. The J segment lost 3 bases and the V segment lost 5 bases, leaving 13 bases of the junction unmatched. CDR3 sequence (DNA): TGTGCCAGCAGTGACGATCCGGGACAGCGGGACTATGGCTACACCTTC. Protein product: CASSDDPGQRDYGYTF.

V gene TRBV6-1 combines with J gene TRBJ1-5; D gene ambiguous. V lost 6 bases, J lost 8 bases, and 14 bases lay in between. Germline V CDR1 and CDR2: MNHNS, SASEGT. The CDR3 contains 13 residues. The DNA of the CDR3 is TGTGCCAGCAGGGGTGCCCTCCTTGAGCCCCAGCATTTT. Its protein product is CASRGALLEPQHF.

The rearrangement uses TRBV27 and TRBJ2-1; D call uncertain. The J call may be incorrect, as the DNA end agrees better with TRBJ2-7. CDR3 length equals 13 residues. Germline V gives CDR1 MNHEY, CDR2 SMNVEV (reference sequence). The CDR3 sequence: CASSGQNSYEQYF. CDR3 DNA: TGTGCCAGCAGCGGGCAGAACTCCTACGAGCAGTACTTC.

This clonotype was observed at least ten times. Written as DNA, the CDR3 is TGTGCCAGCGAAACGCGGGGGATTAGTACCGGGGAGCTGTTTTTT. Its translation is CASETRGISTGELFF. The chain employs TRBV12-3 or TRBV12-4 and TRBJ2-2; 7 positions agree with TRBD2. The CDR3 contains 15 residues. The V segment lost 8 bases and the J segment 5 bases; nucleotides outside the gene matches: 11.

As to this clonotype: A junction end diverges from the germline sequence, so it may reflect a read error. The V and J genes are TRBV10-2 and TRBJ2-3; D is ambiguous. CDR1 WSHSY and CDR2 SAAADI come from the germline V gene. CDR3 size: 16 residues. CDR3 DNA: TGCGCCAGCAGTGGCCTACCGGGTGTGCGCACAGATACGCAGTTTTTT. It is translated as CASSGLPGVRTDTQFF.

The chain recombines TRBV6-1 with TRBJ1-2; D is possibly TRBD1 (5 bases). V lost 6 bases to trimming and J lost 2 bases, with 13 bases between them. In germline, CDR1 is MNHNS, CDR2 SASEGT. The CDR3 length is 14 residues. The CDR3 is CASSKIWGNYGYTF. CDR3 DNA: TGTGCCAGCAGCAAGATATGGGGGAACTATGGCTACACCTTC.

This clonotype appeared once. Germline and junction disagree at one end, which may indicate a read error. J is TRBJ2-4 and V is TRBV6-1; maybe TRBD1 (6 bases). The germline CDR1 and CDR2 sequences are MNHNS and SASEGT. The length of the CDR3 is 16 residues. CDR3 protein: CASSEAGLGAKDIQYF. CDR3 coding DNA: TGTGCCAGCAGTGAAGCGGGGCTGGGGGCGAAAGATATTCAGTATTTC.

The rearrangement links TRBV10-1 to TRBJ2-3; D might be TRBD2 (5 bases). Germline V gene lookup returns CDR1 WNHNN and CDR2 SYGVQD (reference sequence). The CDR3 is 13 residues long. V was cut by 9 bases and J by 9 bases, with 19 bases left in between. In nucleotides, the CDR3 is TGCGCCAGGGGTGAGGGAGCAAAAAACACGCAGTATTTT. Its protein is CARGEGAKNTQYF.

This chain connects TRBV7-8 to TRBJ2-1; 8 nucleotides line up with TRBD2. Germline CDR1 is SGHVS and CDR2 is FQNEAQ. J lost 0 bases, V lost 1 base, and 11 bases had no gene match. The CDR3 extends over 19 amino acids. The CDR3 coding sequence is TGTGCCAGCAGCTTAGGGGGACTAGAAAAGCGCAGCTCCTACAATGAGCAGTTCTTC. Its translation: CASSLGGLEKRSSYNEQFF.

The chain couples TRBV6-1 to TRBJ2-5; the D gene could be TRBD1 or TRBD2 (6 bases each). The closer fit of TRBJ2-3 to the DNA end suggests the J call may be wrong. CDR1 MNHNS and CDR2 SASEGT come from the germline V gene. CDR3 length equals 15 residues. The CDR3, as DNA: TGTGCCAGGGGACTCCAGTCCGTGAGTCCAGGGGAGCAGTATTTT. Protein: CARGLQSVSPGEQYF.

The genes are TRBV6-5 and TRBJ2-3, with D maybe TRBD2 (5 bases). There are 13 residues in the CDR3. V gave up 7 bases and J gave up 11 bases, with 19 bases separating them. Per germline, CDR1 MNHEY and CDR2 SVGAGI. CDR3 in DNA: TGTGCCAGCATTAGTTCGACCCCCCGGGAGCAGTATTTT. Translating gives CASISSTPREQYF.

V and J are TRBV7-6 and TRBJ2-1; no definite D call. The J call may be wrong; the DNA end is better matched by TRBJ2-5. Germline V CDR1 and CDR2: SGHVS, FNYEAQ. The CDR3 is 12 amino acids. This chain's CDR3 is CASSLGAETQYF. For the CDR3, the DNA is TGTGCCAGCAGCTTAGGGGCTGAGACCCAGTACTTC.

This clonotype was detected ten times or more. The genes are TRBV10-1 and TRBJ2-2; the match to TRBD2 covers 8 bases. The germline gives CDR1 WNHNN, CDR2 SYGVQD (reference sequence). The trim removed 10 bases at V and 5 bases at J, leaving 15 bases unmatched. The CDR3 consists of 16 residues. This chain's CDR3 is CATMPRLAGPTGELFF. Written as DNA, the CDR3 is TGCGCCACCATGCCCCGGCTAGCGGGTCCTACCGGGGAGCTGTTTTTT.

The chain employs TRBV7-2 and TRBJ1-5; the D is unclear. V lost 5 bases and J lost 5, with 10 bases in between. Germline CDR1 reads SGHTA; CDR2 reads FQGNSA. CDR3 length equals 13 residues. The CDR3 sequence is CASSPGWYQPQHF. The CDR3 coding sequence is TGTGCCAGCAGCCCCGGATGGTATCAGCCCCAGCATTTT.

V gene TRBV11-3 combines with J gene TRBJ2-4, with a weak D call TRBD2 (6 bases). The CDR3 is 14 amino acids. The germline gives CDR1 SGHNT, CDR2 YENEEA. V lost 0 bases to trimming and J lost 13 bases, with 16 bases between them. CDR3 residues: CASSLDLATGEQYF. CDR3 bases: TGTGCCAGCAGCTTAGATCTAGCGACGGGTGAGCAGTACTTC.

The V and J genes are TRBV12-5 and TRBJ1-1; D is perhaps TRBD1 (6 bases). Trimming cost V 2 bases and J 1 base, with 14 bases left between them. The CDR3 loop spans 16 amino acids. Germline V lookup: CDR1 LGHNT, CDR2 FRNRAP. The CDR3 region is CASGLTGKAQNTEAFF. Here the CDR3 DNA reads TGTGCTAGTGGTTTGACAGGGAAGGCCCAGAACACTGAAGCTTTCTTT.

With respect to this clonotype: At one end the junction does not follow the germline gene, possibly because of a read error. The gene calls are TRBV4-1 and TRBJ2-5, with D unclear. In germline, CDR1 is MGHRA, CDR2 YSYEKL. The CDR3 consists of 11 residues. CDR3 loop: CAGSDQDTQYF. CDR3 sequence (DNA): TGCGCCGGCAGCGACCAAGATACGCAGTACTTC.

This clonotype showed up many times. V is TRBV10-2 and J is TRBJ2-2; D remains unclear. The V and J ends lost 9 bases and 2 bases respectively, with 13 bases between them. Germline-derived CDR1 and CDR2 are WSHSY and SAAADI. This CDR3 spans 14 amino acids. The CDR3 DNA reads as TGCGCCAGTTTGGACGGATATAACACCGGGGAGCTGTTTTTT. Residues: CASLDGYNTGELFF.

The chain combines TRBV7-3 with TRBJ2-3; the match to TRBD1 covers 10 bases. This CDR3 comprises 14 residues. V was pared by 3 bases and J by 4 bases, with 1 base of the junction left unmatched. Germline V gene data show CDR1 as SGHTA and CDR2 as FQGTGA. The CDR3 nucleotides read TGTGCCAGCAGCTTGACAGGGGGCGCAGATACGCAGTATTTT. This codes for CASSLTGGADTQYF. The full variable domain, rest sourced from reference TRBV7-3 and TRBJ2-3, is GAGVSQTPSNKVTEKGKYVELRCDPISGHTALYWYRQSLGQGPEFLIYFQGTGAADDSGLPNDRFFAVRPEGSVSTLKIQRTERGDSAVYLCASSLTGGADTQYFGPGTRLTVL.

V is TRBV6-1 and J is TRBJ2-4; the D gene is possibly TRBD2 (5 bases). Germline CDR1 MNHNS, CDR2 SASEGT. Trimming pared 2 bases from V and 12 bases from J, leaving 23 bases between. This CDR3 has 16 amino acids. CDR3 region: CASSESRFSATDTQYF. The CDR3, as DNA: TGTGCCAGCAGTGAAAGTCGGTTTAGCGCCACAGACACTCAGTACTTC.

This clonotype showed up many times. This sequence joins TRBV6-5 and TRBJ2-1; TRBD2 aligns across 10 bases. This CDR3 comprises 16 residues. CDR1 is MNHEY and CDR2 is SVGAGI in the germline V gene. V was clipped by 4 bases and J by 6 bases; unmatched bases: 9. CDR3 protein: CASSSLGSGRRNEQFF. The CDR3 bases are TGTGCCAGCAGTTCCCTAGGTAGCGGGAGGCGCAATGAGCAGTTCTTC.

With respect to this clonotype: Mismatch with germline at one junction end may stem from a read error. This chain links TRBV10-3 with TRBJ2-2; no reliable D call. Gene TRBJ2-3 matches the end of the DNA better, so the J call may be wrong. Germline loops: CDR1 ENHRY, CDR2 SYGVKD. The CDR3 contains 15 residues. The CDR3 protein is CAMGLQSVSTDTQYF. In DNA, the CDR3 is TGTGCCATGGGCCTCCAGTCTGTGAGCACCGATACGCAGTATTTT.

This clonotype has a handful of counts. The chain combines TRBV6-5 with TRBJ2-3; D is possibly TRBD2 (6 bases). Germline V gene data show CDR1 as MNHEY and CDR2 as SVGAGI. The ends were cut back, 6 bases at V and 11 bases at J, with 24 bases in the middle. The CDR3 totals 15 residues. The CDR3 DNA reads TGTGCCAGCAGACTCCAGTCCGGGAGTACCGGGGAGCAGTATTTT. Residues: CASRLQSGSTGEQYF.